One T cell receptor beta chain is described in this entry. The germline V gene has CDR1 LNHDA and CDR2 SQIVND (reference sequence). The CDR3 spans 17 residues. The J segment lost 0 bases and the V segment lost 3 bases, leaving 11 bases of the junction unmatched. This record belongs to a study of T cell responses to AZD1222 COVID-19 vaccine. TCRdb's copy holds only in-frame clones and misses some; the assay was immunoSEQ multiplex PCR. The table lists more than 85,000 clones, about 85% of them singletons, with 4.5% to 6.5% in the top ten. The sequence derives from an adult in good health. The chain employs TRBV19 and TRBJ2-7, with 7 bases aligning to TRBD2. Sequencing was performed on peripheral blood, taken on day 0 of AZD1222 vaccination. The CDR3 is CASSILHGLGSSYEQYF. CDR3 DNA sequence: TGTGCCAGTAGTATCCTCCACGGACTAGGGAGCTCCTACGAGCAGTACTTC.